Below, 31 T cell receptor beta chains from the same sample are listed, as sequenced in a study of blood T cells in healthy people across ages. Through a sample-barcoded 5' primer and a J-beta primer mix, a second PCR was run for roughly 6 to 12 cycles. TCRdb re-called the 5' RACE reads through MiXCR, storing one row per CDR3 protein. The data show almost 1 million distinct CDR3 sequences, roughly 51% seen once. Specimen: blood. The receptor source for this set is an older woman in good health.

This chain uses TRBV4-1 with TRBJ2-5; maybe TRBD1 (6 bases). The germline V gene has CDR1 MGHRA and CDR2 YSYEKL. This CDR3 comprises 14 residues. Deletions cut 2 bases from V and 3 bases from J, with 10 bases between. CDR3 sequence reads: CASSQPTGEETQYF. CDR3 in DNA: TGCGCCAGCAGCCAACCGACAGGAGAAGAGACCCAGTACTTC.

The rearrangement joins TRBV28 to TRBJ1-2; D remains ambiguous. The germline V gene has CDR1 MDHEN and CDR2 SYDVKM. CDR3 size: 16 residues. V lost 3 bases and J lost 7, with 21 bases in between. This CDR3 is CASSLVPGRSYGGYTF. The CDR3 region has the DNA TGTGCCAGCAGTTTGGTGCCGGGCAGGTCGTATGGTGGCTACACCTTC.

About this clonotype: Since a much larger clone is just one base distant, this may be a read error. The chain couples TRBV5-1 to TRBJ2-1; D possibly corresponds to TRBD2 (6 bases). Germline CDR1 reads SGHRS; CDR2 reads YFSETQ. The length of the CDR3 is 15 residues. V dropped 4 bases and J dropped 6 bases, with 17 bases sitting between them. CDR3 region: CASSVGGDATNEQFF. The CDR3 DNA follows: TGCGCCAGCAGCGTTGGAGGGGACGCAACCAATGAGCAGTTCTTC.

The chain is built from TRBV10-1 and TRBJ2-7; 11 nucleotides align to TRBD2. The V and J ends lost 2 bases and 3 bases, in that order; junction bases with no gene match: 6. This CDR3 is built from 16 residues. Germline V gene data show CDR1 as WNHNN and CDR2 as SYGVQD (reference sequence). Written as DNA, the CDR3 is TGCGCCAGCAGTGAGAGACTAGCGGGGTTAAACTACGAGCAGTACTTC. Its protein is CASSERLAGLNYEQYF.

The chain combines TRBV27 with TRBJ2-2; D possibly uses TRBD1 or TRBD2 (6 bases each). The V end was cut by 4 bases, the J end by 6 bases, with 15 bases between. In germline, CDR1 is MNHEY, CDR2 SMNVEV (reference sequence). The CDR3 has 15 residues. The CDR3 DNA reads TGTGCCAGCAGTTCCGCCGGGGGCTCCCCCGGGGAGCTGTTTTTT. Its protein is CASSSAGGSPGELFF.

The chain combines TRBV21-1 with TRBJ2-5; the D call TRBD2 from the table was never checked on the DNA. TRBV21-1 represents a pseudogene. CDR3 size: 20 residues. CDR3 loop: CASSKARRGSGPRYTETQYF. The CDR3 DNA follows: TGTGCCAGCAGCAAAGCGCGCAGAGGGAGCGGGCCGCGGTATACGGAGACCCAGTACTTC.

In its sample, this clonotype was seen a few times. V and J are TRBV20-1 and TRBJ1-2; D is possibly TRBD1 (5 bases). Germline V gene lookup returns CDR1 DFQATT and CDR2 SNEGSKA (reference sequence). This CDR3 comprises 14 residues. The germline V and J ends were trimmed by 3 bases and 5 bases, with 16 bases remaining between them. This CDR3 is CSASKTTWGYGYTF. The CDR3 region has the DNA TGCAGTGCTAGTAAAACGACTTGGGGGTATGGCTACACCTTC.

This clonotype appeared a few times. The chain couples TRBV7-9 to TRBJ2-7; 8 nucleotides align to TRBD1. Germline values: CDR1 SEHNR, CDR2 FQNEAQ (reference sequence). J gave up 5 bases and V 4 bases, and 10 bases lay outside the gene matches. There are 15 residues in the CDR3. The CDR3, as DNA: TGTGCCAGCAGCTACCGGACAGGGTATCGCGACGAGCAGTACTTC. Its translation is CASSYRTGYRDEQYF.

The chain links TRBV4-1 to TRBJ2-5, with 8 bases lining up with TRBD2. TRBJ2-7 matches the DNA end more closely, so the J call is doubtful. CDR1 and CDR2 (germline): MGHRA, YSYEKL. This CDR3 has 15 residues. The CDR3 coding sequence is TGCGCCAGCAGCCTACCCACTAGCGGAAACTACGAGCAGTACTTC. It specifies CASSLPTSGNYEQYF.

This chain links TRBV5-1 with TRBJ2-5; 9 bases line up with TRBD1. Trimming cost V 3 bases and J 5 bases; bases outside gene matches: 5. The CDR3 is 14 residues long. CDR1 is SGHRS and CDR2 is YFSETQ in the germline V gene. The CDR3 reads CASSWDRARETQYF. CDR3 nucleotides: TGCGCCAGCAGCTGGGACAGGGCACGGGAGACCCAGTACTTC. The variable domain in full, with the rest retrieved from reference TRBV5-1 and TRBJ2-5, is KAGVTQTPRYLIKTRGQQVTLSCSPISGHRSVSWYQQTPGQGLQFLFEYFSETQRNKGNFPGRFSGRQFSNSRSEMNVSTLELGDSALYLCASSWDRARETQYFGPGTRLLVL.

This chain links TRBV29-1 with TRBJ2-3, with D uncertain. The germline gives CDR1 SQVTM, CDR2 ANQGSEA. The CDR3 runs 12 residues. The V gene lost 3 bases and the J gene lost 2 bases, with 6 bases spanning the gap. This CDR3 reads CSVEKVTDTQYF. The CDR3 DNA is TGCAGCGTTGAGAAGGTCACAGATACGCAGTATTTT.

V is TRBV29-1 and J is TRBJ2-1, with D possibly matching TRBD1 (6 bases). In germline, CDR1 is SQVTM, CDR2 ANQGSEA. CDR3 length: 11 residues. Trimming took off 3 bases at V and 12 bases at J, with 12 bases between the two ends. CDR3 DNA sequence: TGCAGCGTTGATCAGGGACAAGGGCAGTTCTTC. Residues: CSVDQGQGQFF.

This chain joins TRBV20-1 and TRBJ2-1; no clear D gene. The CDR3 runs 12 residues. CDR1 DFQATT and CDR2 SNEGSKA come from the germline V gene (reference sequence). Trimming removed 7 bases at V and 0 bases at J, with 7 bases between. The chain's CDR3 is CSGRSSYNEQFF. CDR3 DNA sequence: TGCAGTGGACGGAGCTCCTACAATGAGCAGTTCTTC.

This clonotype was seen a few times. J is TRBJ2-1 and V is TRBV6-2 or TRBV6-3; no clear D. Trimming shortened V by 2 bases and J by 9 bases, and 14 bases separated the two germline ends. This CDR3 region has 14 residues. Per the germline V gene, CDR1 is MNHEY and CDR2 is SVGEGT. The CDR3: CASSYSLPTSEQFF. CDR3 DNA: TGTGCCAGCAGTTACAGTCTCCCGACAAGTGAGCAGTTCTTC.

There are a few counts of this clonotype. J is TRBJ2-5 and V is TRBV20-1, with D perhaps assigned TRBD1 or TRBD2 (5 bases each). This CDR3 has 11 amino acids. Germline-derived CDR1 and CDR2 are DFQATT and SNEGSKA (reference sequence). V was cut by 8 bases and J by 2 bases, with 9 bases left in between. The CDR3 bases are TGCAGTACGGGACCACAAGAGACCCAGTACTTC. This sequence encodes CSTGPQETQYF.

This sequence joins TRBV6-5 and TRBJ2-5; D uncertain. The J call is in doubt because the DNA end fits TRBJ2-7 better. CDR1 and CDR2 from the germline V gene are MNHEY and SVGAGI. CDR3 length: 12 residues. The CDR3 DNA follows: TGTGCCAGCAGTAGATCAATCGGCGAGCAGTACTTC. Translated, it gives CASSRSIGEQYF.

This clonotype was detected once. V usage is TRBV29-1 and J usage is TRBJ2-7; 8 nucleotides align to TRBD2. In germline, CDR1 is SQVTM, CDR2 ANQGSEA. Unmatched junction bases numbered 8, after V lost 7 bases and J lost 9 bases. This CDR3 is built from 11 residues. This chain's CDR3 is CSGWTSWGQYF. CDR3 nucleotide sequence: TGCAGCGGGTGGACTAGCTGGGGGCAGTACTTC.

V is TRBV4-3 and J is TRBJ2-7; D unclear. The germline V gene has CDR1 LGHNA and CDR2 YSLEER. Trimming shortened V by 0 bases and J by 7 bases, and 13 bases separated the two germline ends. This CDR3 spans 14 amino acids. CDR3 nucleotides: TGCGCCAGCAGCCAAGATCACCTTCTCAATGAGCAGTACTTC. It specifies CASSQDHLLNEQYF.

There are a few counts of this clonotype. The gene calls are TRBV7-2 and TRBJ2-5; 13 bases are a match to TRBD2. V was clipped by 5 bases and J by 2 bases; unmatched bases: 11. Germline lookup yields CDR1 SGHTA and CDR2 FQGNSA. CDR3 length: 18 amino acids. The CDR3 protein is CASSHGTSGIVGQETQYF. DNA of the CDR3: TGTGCCAGCAGCCACGGGACTAGCGGGATTGTAGGGCAAGAGACCCAGTACTTC.

The chain has TRBV7-8 and TRBJ2-5, with 13 bases identical to TRBD2. Near its end, the DNA agrees better with TRBJ2-7, so the J call may be wrong. Germline values: CDR1 SGHVS, CDR2 FQNEAQ. The CDR3 contains 16 residues. CDR3 in amino acids: CASSLRTSGSKDEQYF. The CDR3 nucleotides read TGTGCCAGCAGCCTACGGACTAGCGGGAGTAAAGACGAGCAGTACTTC.

The genes are TRBV7-9 and TRBJ1-5, with 9 bases that match TRBD1. CDR1 and CDR2 from the germline V gene are SEHNR and FQNEAQ (reference sequence). The CDR3 spans 14 residues. V shed 5 bases, J shed 9 bases, and the junction held 8 bases outside the gene matches. The CDR3 sequence is CASSRDTGGWPQHF. CDR3 in DNA: TGTGCCAGCAGCCGCGACACAGGGGGCTGGCCCCAGCATTTT. Looking up the rest from reference TRBV7-9 and TRBJ1-5 gives the full variable domain: DTGVSQNPRHKITKRGQNVTFRCDPISEHNRLYWYRQTLGQGPEFLTYFQNEAQLEKSRLLSDRFSAERPKGSFSTLEIQRTEQGDSAMYLCASSRDTGGWPQHFGDGTRLSIL.

The genes are TRBV7-2 and TRBJ2-1; perhaps TRBD2 as D (7 bases). The germline gives CDR1 SGHTA, CDR2 FQGNSA. V gave up 1 base and J gave up 6 bases, with 13 bases separating them. This CDR3 region has 15 residues. For the CDR3, the DNA is TGTGCCAGCAGCTTAGTGGGGGGGGGCGGCAATGAGCAGTTCTTC. Amino acids: CASSLVGGGGNEQFF. The entire variable domain, with the rest obtained from reference TRBV7-2 and TRBJ2-1, is as follows: GAGVSQSPSNKVTEKGKDVELRCDPISGHTALYWYRQSLGQGLEFLIYFQGNSAPDKSGLPSDRFSAERTGGSVSTLTIQRTQQEDSAVYLCASSLVGGGGNEQFFGPGTRLTVL.

This chain uses TRBV28 with TRBJ1-2, with 7 bases that match TRBD1. Germline V gene data show CDR1 as MDHEN and CDR2 as SYDVKM. This CDR3 comprises 18 residues. Unmatched junction bases numbered 24, after V lost 6 bases and J lost 8 bases. The CDR3 sequence: CASRLPITARGSSGGYTF. DNA of the CDR3: TGTGCCAGCAGGTTACCCATTACGGCCAGGGGGTCCTCGGGGGGCTACACCTTC.

This clonotype was seen only a few times. CDR3: CASSLQGSKAYYEQYF. The CDR3 region has the DNA TGTGCCAGCAGTTTACAAGGCAGTAAGGCCTACTACGAGCAGTACTTC. The chain has TRBV28 and TRBJ2-7, with D hard to call. Germline V lookup: CDR1 MDHEN, CDR2 SYDVKM. V was trimmed by 2 bases and J by 3 bases, leaving 17 bases between them. This CDR3 is built from 16 residues.

This clonotype was observed at least ten times. The chain joins TRBV7-9 to TRBJ2-7; no clear D. With 6 bases removed from V and 2 bases from J, the gap between germline ends came to 8 bases. This CDR3 has 12 residues. From germline, CDR1 is SEHNR and CDR2 FQNEAQ (reference sequence). CDR3 amino acids: CASSASPYEQYF. The CDR3, as DNA: TGTGCCAGCAGTGCCAGTCCCTACGAGCAGTACTTC.

There are a few counts of this clonotype. The chain uses TRBV7-2 and TRBJ2-7; D might be TRBD2 (6 bases). This CDR3 spans 15 amino acids. The germline gives CDR1 SGHTA, CDR2 FQGNSA. Trimming cost V 5 bases and J 5 bases, with 19 bases left between them. The DNA of the CDR3 is TGTGCCAGCAGCCCGAGTGGGGGGTTTGCAAACGAGCAGTACTTC. It yields the protein CASSPSGGFANEQYF. Full variable domain (missing parts from reference TRBV7-2 and TRBJ2-7): GAGVSQSPSNKVTEKGKDVELRCDPISGHTALYWYRQSLGQGLEFLIYFQGNSAPDKSGLPSDRFSAERTGGSVSTLTIQRTQQEDSAVYLCASSPSGGFANEQYFGPGTRLTVT.

V usage is TRBV3-1 and J usage is TRBJ1-4; D is uncertain. There are 12 residues in the CDR3. Germline CDR1 reads LGHDT; CDR2 reads YNNKEL (reference sequence). Trimming removed 6 bases from V and 8 bases from J, with 10 bases in between. CDR3 loop: CASSRSWEKLFF. DNA for the CDR3: TGTGCCAGCAGTAGGTCTTGGGAAAAACTGTTTTTT.

The rearrangement links TRBV6-5 to TRBJ1-2, with D perhaps TRBD1 (6 bases). Trimming stripped 6 bases from V and 0 bases from J, with 17 bases between. CDR3 length: 16 residues. Germline values: CDR1 MNHEY, CDR2 SVGAGI. The DNA of the CDR3 is TGTGCCAGCAGACGGGGGGGGCGCGGAGCTAACTATGGCTACACCTTC. This encodes CASRRGGRGANYGYTF.

The chain links TRBV20-1 to TRBJ2-5; 8 positions match TRBD1. The CDR3 totals 12 residues. Germline loops: CDR1 DFQATT, CDR2 SNEGSKA (reference sequence). The J segment lost 3 bases and the V segment lost 5 bases, leaving 2 bases of the junction unmatched. The CDR3 region is CSAGQGKETQYF. The DNA for the CDR3 is TGCAGTGCTGGACAGGGAAAAGAGACCCAGTACTTC.

This clonotype was observed many times. This chain connects TRBV7-9 to TRBJ2-7, with a weak D call TRBD1 (6 bases). Deletions cut 5 bases from V and 7 bases from J, with 9 bases between. CDR3 length equals 11 residues. In germline, CDR1 is SEHNR, CDR2 FQNEAQ (reference sequence). The CDR3 region is CASSTGTEQYF. The CDR3 coding sequence is TGTGCCAGCAGCACAGGGACGGAGCAGTACTTC.

The chain has TRBV9 and TRBJ2-3, with a weak D call TRBD2 (6 bases). Germline loops: CDR1 SGDLS, CDR2 YYNGEE. Trimming stripped 2 bases from V and 1 base from J, with 11 bases between. The CDR3 extends over 15 amino acids. Written as DNA, the CDR3 is TGTGCCAGCAGCGTCTCGAGCGGGCGCACAGATACGCAGTATTTT. Encoded protein: CASSVSSGRTDTQYF.